These T cell receptor beta chains were read from a single sample in a study of cytomegalovirus exposure and HLA in healthy donors. Profiling relied on immunoSEQ multiplex PCR, and the TCRdb table lists in-frame clones only, not all of them. The sample gives 70,000 to 75,000 clones, about 94% of which show up once; about 1.5% is in the top ten. The source material was PBMCs. These receptors all come from a young man in good health and CMV-seropositive. CDR3s include the opening cysteine and the closing phenylalanine or tryptophan. A D gene is named only where the DNA matches it firmly. The size of a clone is reported for some rows only, either as once, few or many, or as a class for expanded clones.

abundance: -
j_gene: TRBJ2-1
d_gene: TRBD2
v_gene: TRBV5-1
CDR3aa: CASSLAPGLAGGDRDEQFF
CDR3nt: TGCGCCAGCAGCTTGGCGCCGGGACTAGCGGGAGGGGATCGCGATGAGCAGTTCTTC

abundance: -
j_gene: TRBJ1-2
d_gene: TRBD1
v_gene: TRBV28
CDR3aa: CASSSGGHDGYTF
CDR3nt: TGTGCCAGCAGTTCAGGGGGGCACGACGGCTACACCTTC

abundance: -
j_gene: TRBJ1-4
d_gene: TRBD1
v_gene: TRBV27
CDR3aa: CASSRGQRNEKLFF
CDR3nt: TGTGCCAGCTCGAGGGGACAGCGAAATGAAAAACTGTTTTTT

abundance: -
j_gene: TRBJ2-5
d_gene: -
v_gene: TRBV7-9
CDR3aa: CASSNWETQYF
CDR3nt: TGTGCCAGCAGCAACTGGGAGACCCAGTACTTC

abundance: -
j_gene: TRBJ1-1
d_gene: -
v_gene: TRBV6-1
CDR3aa: CASSETRFMNTEAFF
CDR3nt: TGTGCCAGCAGTGAAACTCGGTTCATGAACACTGAAGCTTTCTTT

abundance: -
j_gene: TRBJ2-3
d_gene: TRBD2
v_gene: TRBV12-5
CDR3aa: CASGLGGGTDTQYF
CDR3nt: TGTGCTAGTGGTTTGGGCGGGGGAACAGATACGCAGTATTTT

abundance: -
j_gene: TRBJ1-1
d_gene: -
v_gene: TRBV10-1
CDR3aa: CASSRGADFHTEAFF
CDR3nt: TGCGCCAGCAGTCGTGGGGCCGACTTCCACACTGAAGCTTTCTTT

abundance: -
j_gene: TRBJ2-2
d_gene: TRBD2
v_gene: TRBV9
CDR3aa: CASSVATSGSVGELFF
CDR3nt: TGTGCCAGCAGCGTAGCGACTAGCGGGAGTGTCGGGGAGCTGTTTTTT

abundance: -
j_gene: TRBJ2-3
d_gene: -
v_gene: TRBV5-1
CDR3aa: CASSFGPTTDTQYF
CDR3nt: TGCGCCAGCAGCTTTGGGCCGACCACAGATACGCAGTATTTT

abundance: -
j_gene: TRBJ2-1
d_gene: TRBD2
v_gene: TRBV6-4
CDR3aa: CASSDTASGSNEQFF
CDR3nt: TGTGCCAGCAGTGACACCGCTAGCGGCTCCAATGAGCAGTTCTTC

abundance: once
j_gene: TRBJ2-1
d_gene: TRBD2
v_gene: TRBV11-1
CDR3aa: CASSYPGLAGYNEQFF
CDR3nt: TGTGCCAGCAGTTACCCGGGACTAGCGGGATACAATGAGCAGTTCTTC